These 7 T cell receptor beta chains came from one sample sequenced in a study of blood T cell repertoires in COVID-19. The protocol was immunoSEQ multiplex PCR, while the TCRdb copy is restricted to in-frame clones and leaves out a portion. In the table there are about 250,000 clones, about 80% of which are singletons. Input material: peripheral blood. These receptors came from a man aged 50-59 years with active or convalescent COVID-19.

The chain carries TRBV4-3 and TRBJ1-2; D perhaps matches TRBD1 (5 bases). Germline CDR1 is LGHNA and CDR2 is YSLEER. V was cut by 0 bases and J by 5 bases, with 16 bases left in between. This CDR3 has 16 residues. In nucleotides, the CDR3 is TGCGCCAGCAGCCAAGATTACGGGGGAGAGTGGTATGGCTACACCTTC. Its translation is CASSQDYGGEWYGYTF.

The sample holds a few counts of this clone. The chain employs TRBV7-2 and TRBJ1-2; no clear D gene. Trimming stripped 5 bases from V and 4 bases from J, with 17 bases between. Looked up from germline, CDR1 is SGHTA and CDR2 is FQGNSA. This CDR3 has 15 amino acids. CDR3 in DNA: TGTGCCAGCAGCCCGGCCCTCGGGTATGGCTATGGCTACACCTTC. Amino acid sequence: CASSPALGYGYGYTF.

This chain joins TRBV7-8 and TRBJ1-3, with 8 positions matching TRBD1. The CDR3 has 13 residues. V lost 6 bases and J lost 8; bases outside the gene matches: 6. Germline V lookup: CDR1 SGHVS, CDR2 FQNEAQ. The DNA of the CDR3 is TGTGCCAGCAGACCGGACAGGGCACACACCATATATTTT. Amino acids: CASRPDRAHTIYF.

The chain joins TRBV9 to TRBJ2-3, with a tentative D call TRBD1 (6 bases). This CDR3 contains 17 residues. In germline, CDR1 is SGDLS, CDR2 YYNGEE. Trimming cost V 2 bases and J 0 bases, with 16 bases left between them. CDR3 in amino acids: CASSVRLGGPSTDTQYF. The CDR3, as DNA: TGTGCCAGCAGCGTTAGGCTTGGGGGCCCTAGCACAGATACGCAGTATTTT.

J is TRBJ1-3 and V is TRBV30; tentative D call: TRBD1 (5 bases). CDR3 size: 16 residues. The V end lost 0 bases, the J end lost 0 bases, and 12 bases lay between the germline ends. The germline gives CDR1 GTSNPN, CDR2 SVGIG (reference sequence). The CDR3 sequence: CAWSVPRQSSGNTIYF. The CDR3 DNA reads TGTGCCTGGAGTGTACCAAGACAGAGCTCTGGAAACACCATATATTTT. Full variable domain (rest looked up from reference TRBV30 and TRBJ1-3): SQTIHQWPATLVQPVGSPLSLECTVEGTSNPNLYWYRQAAGRGLQLLFYSVGIGQISSEVPQNLSASRPQDRQFILSSKKLLLSDSGFYLCAWSVPRQSSGNTIYFGEGSWLTVV.

Note on this clone: The same CDR3 arises from other DNA sequences in this sample as well. V usage is TRBV4-3 and J usage is TRBJ1-6; 10 nucleotides agree with TRBD1. There are 16 residues in the CDR3. CDR1 is LGHNA, CDR2 YSLEER, per germline. V was pared by 1 base and J by 7 bases, with 4 bases of the junction left unmatched. CDR3 sequence: CASSQVPGQGNSPLHF. CDR3 sequence (DNA): TGCGCCAGCAGCCAAGTTCCGGGACAGGGGAATTCACCCCTCCACTTT.

In this sample, this clone turned up many times. The gene calls are TRBV6-6 and TRBJ2-7; tentative D call: TRBD2 (6 bases). The CDR3 is 14 residues long. With 0 bases removed from V and 2 bases from J, the gap between germline ends came to 8 bases. Germline V lookup: CDR1 MNHNY, CDR2 SVGAGI (reference sequence). This chain's CDR3 is CASSYSSGAYEQYF. The CDR3 DNA reads TGTGCCAGCAGTTACTCTAGCGGAGCCTACGAGCAGTACTTC.